The rows below give T cell receptor beta chains drawn from one sample of a study of blood T cell repertoires in COVID-19. Clones were sequenced by immunoSEQ multiplex PCR, and TCRdb holds only the in-frame ones, with some missing. The table includes 55,000 to 90,000 clones, 70% to 90% detected once. Sequencing was performed on peripheral blood. The receptors come from an older man with active COVID-19. Both conserved end residues are part of each CDR3. Fields, in order: V gene, CDR3 protein.

V gene: TRBV9
CDR3 protein: CASSVGQGLYEQYF

V gene: TRBV7-2
CDR3 protein: CASSLEGLGELFF

V gene: TRBV6-1
CDR3 protein: CASSEGPSWETQYF

V gene: TRBV18
CDR3 protein: CASSPGQGREQYF

V gene: TRBV30
CDR3 protein: CAWMTGQANYGYTF

V gene: TRBV12-5
CDR3 protein: CASGPTGVTDTQYF

V gene: TRBV5-1
CDR3 protein: CASSLGRGDTIYF

V gene: TRBV9
CDR3 protein: CASSPGTYNEQFF

V gene: TRBV30
CDR3 protein: CAWSSTGVGNQPQHF

V gene: TRBV28
CDR3 protein: CASSPRGLAGDTQYF

V gene: TRBV29-1
CDR3 protein: CSAPDKLSYNEQFF

V gene: TRBV29-1
CDR3 protein: CSVVPRDRGTDTQYF

V gene: TRBV28
CDR3 protein: CASSPRGSGGQETQYF

V gene: TRBV9
CDR3 protein: CASSPNDRGPANEKLFF

V gene: TRBV7-3
CDR3 protein: CASTPGASGSGAKNIQYF

V gene: TRBV4-1
CDR3 protein: CASSPEGVRPSMNTEAFF

V gene: TRBV21-1
CDR3 protein: CAAGSLNTGELFF

V gene: TRBV5-4
CDR3 protein: CASSLTSGLYNEQFF

V gene: TRBV5-1
CDR3 protein: CASSVQGLANTGELFF

V gene: TRBV18
CDR3 protein: CASSPGQQETQYF

V gene: TRBV30
CDR3 protein: CAWSDSGASTDTQYF

V gene: TRBV5-4
CDR3 protein: CASSRGGRGNEQFF

V gene: TRBV6-2/TRBV6-3
CDR3 protein: CASSDPLGSSYEQYF

V gene: TRBV4-3
CDR3 protein: CACSRGGGLGYEQYF

V gene: TRBV6-2/TRBV6-3
CDR3 protein: CASSLGLAYDIQYF

V gene: TRBV27
CDR3 protein: CASSPNWGQEDYGYTF

V gene: TRBV5-5
CDR3 protein: CASSLTGGGTF

V gene: TRBV14
CDR3 protein: CASSQRGLAGRAYEQYF

V gene: TRBV27
CDR3 protein: CASSFWREWGTGELFF

V gene: TRBV5-5
CDR3 protein: CASSPGPGGYEQYF

V gene: TRBV12-5
CDR3 protein: CASGQGQGGSNEQFF

V gene: TRBV7-8
CDR3 protein: CASSPGGAPNYGYTF

V gene: TRBV10-1
CDR3 protein: CASRGQGRLNTEAFF

V gene: TRBV6-5
CDR3 protein: CASLRLRVTEAFF

V gene: TRBV5-4
CDR3 protein: CASSRRAGPVSGNTIYF

V gene: TRBV21-1
CDR3 protein: CASSKGPGQDTDTQYF

V gene: TRBV12-3/TRBV12-4
CDR3 protein: CASSLTDGKRFF

V gene: TRBV5-4
CDR3 protein: CASSRDPGSTEAFF

V gene: TRBV20-1
CDR3 protein: CSAPLWGEYF

V gene: TRBV5-4
CDR3 protein: CASSQSGREETQYF

V gene: TRBV18
CDR3 protein: CASSIRPAPYNEQFF

V gene: TRBV5-1
CDR3 protein: CASRPVQVGTEAFF

V gene: TRBV6-1
CDR3 protein: CASSDGQGGYNEQFF

V gene: TRBV4-2
CDR3 protein: CASSQGEGGRYEQYF

V gene: TRBV7-6
CDR3 protein: CASSLFPLTGTSGETQYF

V gene: TRBV24-1
CDR3 protein: CATSFAGLNTGELFF

V gene: TRBV11-3
CDR3 protein: CASSLGGWLAGGPYPDTQYF

V gene: TRBV5-1
CDR3 protein: CATRTKGATDTQYF

V gene: TRBV11-3
CDR3 protein: CASSPTGLASYEQYF

V gene: TRBV5-1
CDR3 protein: CASSLDALAGGDGEQFF

V gene: TRBV19
CDR3 protein: CASSRQGNSYEQYF

V gene: TRBV12-3/TRBV12-4
CDR3 protein: CASSPQDEQFF

V gene: TRBV18
CDR3 protein: CASSPTGGRFTF

V gene: TRBV27
CDR3 protein: CACKGLAGVGEQFF

V gene: TRBV5-1
CDR3 protein: CASSLGGPRGETQYF

V gene: TRBV6-2/TRBV6-3
CDR3 protein: CASSYPGDPTF